This TCR beta chain was found in a study of early T cells in non-severe SARS-CoV-2 infection. This clonotype was found many times. Attached unique molecular identifiers marked individual cDNA molecules. TCRdb redid the calling of the 5' RACE reads with MiXCR, one entry per CDR3 protein. The sample contains roughly 71,000 distinct CDR3 sequences, about 13% of which appear only once. CDR3 length: 12 residues. The V end was cut by 7 bases, the J end by 8 bases, with 14 bases between. Per the germline V gene, CDR1 is MNHEY and CDR2 is SMNVEV (reference sequence). The chain recombines TRBV27 with TRBJ1-2; a weak D match, TRBD1 (6 bases). This clonotype was sampled from an adult who was a healthcare worker with PCR-confirmed SARS-CoV-2 infection or an uninfected control (not recorded which). Sequenced sample: whole blood. DNA for the CDR3: TGTGCCAGCACTCAGAACAGGGTAGGCTACACCTTC. Residues: CASTQNRVGYTF.